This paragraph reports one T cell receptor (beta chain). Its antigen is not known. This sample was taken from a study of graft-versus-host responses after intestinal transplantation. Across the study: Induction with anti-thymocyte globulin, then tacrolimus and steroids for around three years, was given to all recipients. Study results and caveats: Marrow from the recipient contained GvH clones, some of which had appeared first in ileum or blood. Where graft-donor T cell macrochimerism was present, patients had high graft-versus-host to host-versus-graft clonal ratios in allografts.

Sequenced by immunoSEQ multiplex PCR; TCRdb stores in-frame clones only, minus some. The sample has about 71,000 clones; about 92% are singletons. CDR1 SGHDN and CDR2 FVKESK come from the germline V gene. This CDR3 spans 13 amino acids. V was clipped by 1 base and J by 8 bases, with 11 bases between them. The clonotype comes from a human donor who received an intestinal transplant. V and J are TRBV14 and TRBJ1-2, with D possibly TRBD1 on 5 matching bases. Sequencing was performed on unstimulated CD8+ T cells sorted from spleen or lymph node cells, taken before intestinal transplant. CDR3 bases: TGTGCCAGCAGCCAAGTTCAGGGAGGGGGCTACACCTTC. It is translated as CASSQVQGGGYTF. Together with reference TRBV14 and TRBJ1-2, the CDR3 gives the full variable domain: EAGVTQFPSHSVIEKGQTVTLRCDPISGHDNLYWYRRVMGKEIKFLLHFVKESKQDESGMPNNRFLAERTGGTYSTLKVQPAELEDSGVYFCASSQVQGGGYTFGSGTRLTVV.